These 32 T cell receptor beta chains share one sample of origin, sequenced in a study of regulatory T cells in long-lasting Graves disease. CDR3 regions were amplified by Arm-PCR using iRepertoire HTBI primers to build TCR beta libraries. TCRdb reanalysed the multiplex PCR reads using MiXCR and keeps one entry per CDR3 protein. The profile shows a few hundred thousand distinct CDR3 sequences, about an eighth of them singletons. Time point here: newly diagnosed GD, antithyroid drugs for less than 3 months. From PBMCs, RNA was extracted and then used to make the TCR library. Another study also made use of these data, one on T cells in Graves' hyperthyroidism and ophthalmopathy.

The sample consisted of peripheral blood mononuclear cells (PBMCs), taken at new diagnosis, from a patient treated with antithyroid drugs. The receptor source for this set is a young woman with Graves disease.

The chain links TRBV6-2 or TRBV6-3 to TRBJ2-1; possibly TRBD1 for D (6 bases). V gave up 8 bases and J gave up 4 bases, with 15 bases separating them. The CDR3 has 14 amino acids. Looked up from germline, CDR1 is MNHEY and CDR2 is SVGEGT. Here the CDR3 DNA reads TGTGCCAGCCAAAGACAGGACGTTTACAATGAGCAGTTCTTC. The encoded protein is CASQRQDVYNEQFF.

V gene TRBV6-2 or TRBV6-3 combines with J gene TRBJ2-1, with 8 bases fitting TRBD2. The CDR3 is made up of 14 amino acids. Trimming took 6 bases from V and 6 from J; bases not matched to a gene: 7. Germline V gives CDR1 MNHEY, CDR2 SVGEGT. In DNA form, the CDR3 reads TGTGCCAGCAGATCGGGACTAGTGGGCAATGAGCAGTTCTTC. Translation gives CASRSGLVGNEQFF.

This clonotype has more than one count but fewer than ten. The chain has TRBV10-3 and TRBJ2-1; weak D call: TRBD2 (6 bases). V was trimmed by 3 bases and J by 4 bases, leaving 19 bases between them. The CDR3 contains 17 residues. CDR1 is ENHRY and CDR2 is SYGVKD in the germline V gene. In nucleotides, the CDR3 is TGTGCCATCAGTGAATCCCTCGAGGGAGGACATTACAATGAGCAGTTCTTC. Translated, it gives CAISESLEGGHYNEQFF.

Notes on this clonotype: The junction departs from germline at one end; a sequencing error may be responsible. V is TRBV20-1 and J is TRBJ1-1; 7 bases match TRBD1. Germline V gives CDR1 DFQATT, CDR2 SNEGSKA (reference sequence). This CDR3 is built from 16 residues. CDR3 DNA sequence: TGCAGTGCGTCAGAGGGGGCGGACCCTATGAACACTGAAGCTCTCTTT. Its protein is CSASEGADPMNTEALF.

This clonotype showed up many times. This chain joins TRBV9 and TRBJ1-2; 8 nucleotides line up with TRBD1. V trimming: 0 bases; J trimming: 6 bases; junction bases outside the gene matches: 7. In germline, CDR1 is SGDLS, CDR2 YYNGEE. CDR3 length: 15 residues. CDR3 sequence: CASSVAPTGEDGYTF. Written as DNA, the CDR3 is TGTGCCAGCAGCGTAGCCCCGACAGGGGAGGATGGCTACACCTTC.

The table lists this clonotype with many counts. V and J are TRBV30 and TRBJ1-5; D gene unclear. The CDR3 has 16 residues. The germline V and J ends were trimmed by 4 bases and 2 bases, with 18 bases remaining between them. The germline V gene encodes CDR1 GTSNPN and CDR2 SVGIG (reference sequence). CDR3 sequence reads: CAWTPGYRPRNQPQHF. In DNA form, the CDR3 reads TGTGCCTGGACCCCCGGTTACCGACCACGCAATCAGCCCCAGCATTTT. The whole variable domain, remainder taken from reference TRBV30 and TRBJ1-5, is SQTIHQWPATLVQPVGSPLSLECTVEGTSNPNLYWYRQAAGRGLQLLFYSVGIGQISSEVPQNLSASRPQDRQFILSSKKLLLSDSGFYLCAWTPGYRPRNQPQHFGDGTRLSIL.

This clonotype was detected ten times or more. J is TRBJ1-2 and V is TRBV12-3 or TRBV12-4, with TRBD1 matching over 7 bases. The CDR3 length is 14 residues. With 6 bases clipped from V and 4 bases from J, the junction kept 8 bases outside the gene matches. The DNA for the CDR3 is TGTGCCAGCAGCCATACAGGGGATGGCTATGGCTACACCTTC. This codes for CASSHTGDGYGYTF.

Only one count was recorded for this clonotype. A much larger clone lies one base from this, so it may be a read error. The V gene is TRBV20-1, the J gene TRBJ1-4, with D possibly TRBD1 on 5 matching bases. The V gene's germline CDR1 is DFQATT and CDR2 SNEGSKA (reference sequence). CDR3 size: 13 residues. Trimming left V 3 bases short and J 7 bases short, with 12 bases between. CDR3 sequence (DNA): TGCAGTGCTAGGACAGAGGGTATTGAAAAACTGTTTTTT. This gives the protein CSARTEGIEKLFF.

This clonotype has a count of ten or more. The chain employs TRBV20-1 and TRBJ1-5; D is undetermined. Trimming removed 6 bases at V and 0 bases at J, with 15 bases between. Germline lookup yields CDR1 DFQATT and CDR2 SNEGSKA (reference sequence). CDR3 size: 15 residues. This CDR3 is CSAQSWQNSNQPQHF. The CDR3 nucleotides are TGCAGTGCCCAGAGCTGGCAGAATAGCAATCAGCCCCAGCATTTT.

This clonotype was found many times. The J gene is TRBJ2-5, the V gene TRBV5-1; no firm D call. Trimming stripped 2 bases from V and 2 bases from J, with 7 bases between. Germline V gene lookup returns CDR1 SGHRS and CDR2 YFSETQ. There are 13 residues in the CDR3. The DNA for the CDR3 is TGCGCCAGCAGCTTTACTTTTCAAGAGACCCAGTACTTC. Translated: CASSFTFQETQYF.

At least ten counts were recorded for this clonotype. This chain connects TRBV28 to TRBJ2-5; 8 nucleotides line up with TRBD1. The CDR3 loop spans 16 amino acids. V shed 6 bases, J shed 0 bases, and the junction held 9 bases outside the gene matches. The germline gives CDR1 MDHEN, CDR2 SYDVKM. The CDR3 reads CASRTTGAGDQETQYF. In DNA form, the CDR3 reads TGTGCCAGCAGAACGACAGGGGCTGGGGACCAAGAGACCCAGTACTTC.

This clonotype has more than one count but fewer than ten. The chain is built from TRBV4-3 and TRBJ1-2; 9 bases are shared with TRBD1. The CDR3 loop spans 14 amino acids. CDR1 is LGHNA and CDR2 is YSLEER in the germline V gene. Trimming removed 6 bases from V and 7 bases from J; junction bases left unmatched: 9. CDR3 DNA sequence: TGCGCCAGCAGTCAACTGGGACAGGGAACTGGCTACACCTTC. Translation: CASSQLGQGTGYTF.

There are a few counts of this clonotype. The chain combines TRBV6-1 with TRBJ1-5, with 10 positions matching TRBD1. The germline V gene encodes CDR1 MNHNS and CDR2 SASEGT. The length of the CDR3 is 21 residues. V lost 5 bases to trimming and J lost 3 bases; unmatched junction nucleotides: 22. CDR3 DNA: TGTGCCAGCAGTACCTATCGAAAAACCGGGACAGGGGCCCCAAACAATCAGCCCCAGCATTTT. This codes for CASSTYRKTGTGAPNNQPQHF.

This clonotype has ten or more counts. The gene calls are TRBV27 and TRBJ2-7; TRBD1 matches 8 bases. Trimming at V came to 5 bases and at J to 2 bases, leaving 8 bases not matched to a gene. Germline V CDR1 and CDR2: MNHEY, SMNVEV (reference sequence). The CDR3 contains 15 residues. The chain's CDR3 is CASSVHRDRTYEQYF. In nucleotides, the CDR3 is TGTGCCAGCAGTGTGCACCGGGACAGGACCTACGAGCAGTACTTC.

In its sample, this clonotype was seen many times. The chain's CDR3 is CASSLVGGLTEAFF. The CDR3 DNA is TGCGCCAGCAGCTTGGTCGGGGGACTGACTGAAGCTTTCTTT. The chain carries TRBV5-1 and TRBJ1-1; maybe TRBD1 (5 bases). This CDR3 is 14 amino acids long. Germline values: CDR1 SGHRS, CDR2 YFSETQ. Trimming took 0 bases from V and 5 from J, leaving 11 bases between them.

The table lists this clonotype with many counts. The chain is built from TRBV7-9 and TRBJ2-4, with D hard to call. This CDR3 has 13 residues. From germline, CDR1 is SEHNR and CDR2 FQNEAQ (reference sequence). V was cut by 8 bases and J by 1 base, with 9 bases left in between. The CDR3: CASSLSAKNIQYF. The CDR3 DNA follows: TGTGCCAGCTCGCTTTCGGCCAAAAACATTCAGTACTTC.

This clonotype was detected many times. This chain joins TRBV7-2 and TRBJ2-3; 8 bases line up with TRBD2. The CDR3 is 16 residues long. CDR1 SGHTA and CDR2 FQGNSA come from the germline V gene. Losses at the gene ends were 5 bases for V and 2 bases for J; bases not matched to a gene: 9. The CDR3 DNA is TGTGCCAGCAGCACAATAGCGGGACCTTACACAGATACGCAGTATTTT. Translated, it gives CASSTIAGPYTDTQYF. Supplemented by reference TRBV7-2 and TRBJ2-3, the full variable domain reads GAGVSQSPSNKVTEKGKDVELRCDPISGHTALYWYRQSLGQGLEFLIYFQGNSAPDKSGLPSDRFSAERTGGSVSTLTIQRTQQEDSAVYLCASSTIAGPYTDTQYFGPGTRLTVL.

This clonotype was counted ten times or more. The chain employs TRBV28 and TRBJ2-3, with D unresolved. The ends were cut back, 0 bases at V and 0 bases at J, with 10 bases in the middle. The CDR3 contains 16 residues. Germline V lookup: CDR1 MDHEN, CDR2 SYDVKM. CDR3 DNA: TGTGCCAGCAGTTTATGGGACGTAACTAGCACAGATACGCAGTATTTT. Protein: CASSLWDVTSTDTQYF.

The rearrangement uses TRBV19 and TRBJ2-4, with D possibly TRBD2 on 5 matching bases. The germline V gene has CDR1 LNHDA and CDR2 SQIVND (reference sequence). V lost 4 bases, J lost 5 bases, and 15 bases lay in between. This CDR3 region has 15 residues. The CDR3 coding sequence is TGTGCCAGTAGTAGGGTGAGCGGCAGCGAAAACATTCAGTACTTC. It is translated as CASSRVSGSENIQYF.

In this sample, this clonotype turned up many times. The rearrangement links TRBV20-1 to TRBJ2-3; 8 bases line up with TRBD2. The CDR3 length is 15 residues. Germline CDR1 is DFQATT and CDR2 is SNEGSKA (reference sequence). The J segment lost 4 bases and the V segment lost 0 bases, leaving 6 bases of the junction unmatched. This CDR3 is CSARDQTSEPDTQYF. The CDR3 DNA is TGCAGTGCTAGAGATCAGACTAGCGAACCAGATACGCAGTATTTT.

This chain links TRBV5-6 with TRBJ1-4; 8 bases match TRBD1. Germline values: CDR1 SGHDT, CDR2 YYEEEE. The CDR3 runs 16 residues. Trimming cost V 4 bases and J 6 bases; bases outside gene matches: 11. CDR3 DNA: TGTGCCAGCAGCACCTACAGGGGGGATCGCTATGAAAAACTGTTTTTT. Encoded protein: CASSTYRGDRYEKLFF.

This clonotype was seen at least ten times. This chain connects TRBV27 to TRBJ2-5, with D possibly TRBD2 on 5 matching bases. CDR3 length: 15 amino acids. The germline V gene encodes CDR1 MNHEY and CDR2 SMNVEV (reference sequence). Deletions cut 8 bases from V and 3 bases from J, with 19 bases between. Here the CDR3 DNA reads TGTGCCAGCGCCAACAGCGGTGTGTTAAAAGAGACCCAGTACTTC. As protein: CASANSGVLKETQYF.

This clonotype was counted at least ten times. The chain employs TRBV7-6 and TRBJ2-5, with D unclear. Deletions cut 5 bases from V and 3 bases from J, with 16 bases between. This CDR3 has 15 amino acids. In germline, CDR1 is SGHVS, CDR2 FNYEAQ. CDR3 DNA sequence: TGTGCCAGCAGCGCCGGCCTTGGTAGAAAAGAGACCCAGTACTTC. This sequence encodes CASSAGLGRKETQYF.

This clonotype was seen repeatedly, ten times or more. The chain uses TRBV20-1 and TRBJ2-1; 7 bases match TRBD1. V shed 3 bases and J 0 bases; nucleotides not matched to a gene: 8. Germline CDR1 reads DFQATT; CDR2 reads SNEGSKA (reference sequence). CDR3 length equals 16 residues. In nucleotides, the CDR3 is TGCAGTGCTAGTGACAGGGATTTGAGCTCCTACAATGAGCAGTTCTTC. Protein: CSASDRDLSSYNEQFF.

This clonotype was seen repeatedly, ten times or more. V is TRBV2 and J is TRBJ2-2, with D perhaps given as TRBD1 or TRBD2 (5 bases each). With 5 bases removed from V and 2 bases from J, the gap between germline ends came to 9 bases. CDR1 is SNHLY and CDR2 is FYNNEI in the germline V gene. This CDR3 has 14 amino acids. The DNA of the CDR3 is TGTGCCAGCAGTCCCAGGGACAACACCGGGGAGCTGTTTTTT. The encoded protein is CASSPRDNTGELFF.

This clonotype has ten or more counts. Here the CDR3 reads CASTQDRDTDTQYF. The CDR3 DNA reads as TGTGCCAGCACCCAGGACAGGGACACAGATACGCAGTATTTT. J is TRBJ2-3 and V is TRBV7-2, with TRBD1 matching over 8 bases. CDR1 SGHTA and CDR2 FQGNSA come from the germline V gene. The CDR3 runs 14 residues. The junction had 5 bases not matched to a gene; V was cut back by 7 bases and J by 2 bases.

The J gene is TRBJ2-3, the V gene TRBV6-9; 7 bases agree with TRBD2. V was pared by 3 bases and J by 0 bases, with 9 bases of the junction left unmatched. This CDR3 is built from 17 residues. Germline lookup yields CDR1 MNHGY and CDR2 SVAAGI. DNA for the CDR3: TGTGCCAGCAGTTACTTTGGTCTAGCGGTTAGCACAGATACGCAGTATTTT. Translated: CASSYFGLAVSTDTQYF.

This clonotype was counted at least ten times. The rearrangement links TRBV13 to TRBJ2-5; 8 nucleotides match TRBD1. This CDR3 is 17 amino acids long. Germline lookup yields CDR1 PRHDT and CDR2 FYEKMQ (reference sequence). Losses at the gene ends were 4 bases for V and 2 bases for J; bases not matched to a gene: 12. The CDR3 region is CASSSLLRGLGQETQYF. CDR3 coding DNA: TGTGCCAGCAGCTCCTTACTCAGGGGGCTGGGGCAAGAGACCCAGTACTTC.

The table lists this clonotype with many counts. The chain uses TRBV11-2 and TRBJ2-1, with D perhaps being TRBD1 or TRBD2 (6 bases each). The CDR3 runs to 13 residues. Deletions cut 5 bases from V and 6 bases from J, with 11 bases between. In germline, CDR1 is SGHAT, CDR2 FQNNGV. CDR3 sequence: CASSRTGANEQFF. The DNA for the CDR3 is TGTGCCAGCAGCCGCACGGGGGCCAATGAGCAGTTCTTC. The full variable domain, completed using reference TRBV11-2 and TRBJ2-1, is EAGVAQSPRYKIIEKRQSVAFWCNPISGHATLYWYQQILGQGPKLLIQFQNNGVVDDSQLPKDRFSAERLKGVDSTLKIQPAKLEDSAVYLCASSRTGANEQFFGPGTRLTVL.

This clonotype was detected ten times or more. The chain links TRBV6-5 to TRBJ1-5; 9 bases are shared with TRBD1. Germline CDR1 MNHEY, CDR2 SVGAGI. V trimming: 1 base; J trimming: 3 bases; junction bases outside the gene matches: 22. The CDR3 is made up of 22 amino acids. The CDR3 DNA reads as TGTGCCAGCAGTTACTTATTCTTTCGGGACAGGGAACCAGGCCAATACAATCAGCCCCAGCATTTT. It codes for CASSYLFFRDREPGQYNQPQHF.

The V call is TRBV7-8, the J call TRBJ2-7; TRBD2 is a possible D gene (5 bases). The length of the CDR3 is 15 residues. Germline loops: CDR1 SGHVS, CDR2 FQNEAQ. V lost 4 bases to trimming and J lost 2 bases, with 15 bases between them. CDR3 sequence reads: CASSSNTRVTYEQYF. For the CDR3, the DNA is TGTGCCAGCAGCTCCAACACTAGAGTGACCTACGAGCAGTACTTC.

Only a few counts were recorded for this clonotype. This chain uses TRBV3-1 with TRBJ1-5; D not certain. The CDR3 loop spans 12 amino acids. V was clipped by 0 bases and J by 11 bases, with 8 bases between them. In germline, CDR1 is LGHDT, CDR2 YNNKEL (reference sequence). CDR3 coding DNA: TGTGCCAGCAGCCAAGATTATGGTTCCCAGCATTTT. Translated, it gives CASSQDYGSQHF.